This is a list of T cell receptor beta chains from one sample in a study of shared clonotypes between healthy human individuals. Method: immunoSEQ multiplex PCR; TCRdb's copy keeps in-frame clones and lacks some. This sample has roughly 2,500,000 clones, with roughly 93% found just once. Material for sequencing was naive CD4+ T cells from PBMCs. Receptors originate from a man younger than 35 in good health. Some clones in this sample may be carry-over from other donors' samples. Both conserved end residues are trimmed from each CDR3.

V gene | CDR3 protein
TRBV6-1 | ASSFGQAQY
TRBV2 | ASRGDRGYGYT
TRBV5-1 | ASRQTGVRTNEKLF
TRBV28 | ASSWTGNQPQH
TRBV5-5 | ASSILRQPQETQY
TRBV9 | ASSVSGQGTKNIQY
TRBV6-6 | ASSYRQNTEAF
TRBV6-6 | ASSFPGTEAF
TRBV5-6 | ASSFMAEAAREQY
TRBV4-3 | ASSQDQPGQGHRFNEKLF
TRBV18 | ASSPLTSGRAKDTDTQY
TRBV5-1 | ASSPGTSGRPNYNEQF
TRBV5-4 | ASSSGLRDRNEQF
TRBV21-1 | ASPRGSNQPQH
TRBV18 | ASSPTGLTDTQY
TRBV30 | AWRKLAFSYNEQF
TRBV11-1 | ASSSRTGLSSYEQY
TRBV14 | ASSQDSGRSYEQY
TRBV5-1 | ASSPGTSYNEQF